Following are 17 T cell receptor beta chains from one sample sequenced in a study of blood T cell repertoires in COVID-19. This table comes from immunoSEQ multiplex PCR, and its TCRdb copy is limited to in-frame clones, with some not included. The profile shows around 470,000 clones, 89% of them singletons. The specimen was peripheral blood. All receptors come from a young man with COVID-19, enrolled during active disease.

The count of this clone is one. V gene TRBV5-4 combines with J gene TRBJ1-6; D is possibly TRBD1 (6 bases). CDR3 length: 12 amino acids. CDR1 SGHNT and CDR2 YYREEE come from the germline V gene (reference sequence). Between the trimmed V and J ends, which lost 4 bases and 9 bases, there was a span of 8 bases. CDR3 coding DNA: TGTGCCAGCAGCCCACAGGGTTCACCCCTCCACTTT. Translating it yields CASSPQGSPLHF.

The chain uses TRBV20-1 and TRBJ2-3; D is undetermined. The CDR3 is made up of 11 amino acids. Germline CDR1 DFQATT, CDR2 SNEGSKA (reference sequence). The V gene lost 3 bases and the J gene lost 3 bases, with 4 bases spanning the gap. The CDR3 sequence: CSASITDTQYF. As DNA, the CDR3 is TGCAGTGCTAGTATAACAGATACGCAGTATTTT.

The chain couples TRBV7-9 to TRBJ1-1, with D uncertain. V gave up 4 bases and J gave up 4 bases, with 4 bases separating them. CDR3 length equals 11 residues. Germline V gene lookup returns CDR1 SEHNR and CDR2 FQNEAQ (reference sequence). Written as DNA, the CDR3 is TGTGCCAGCAGCTCGGGCACTGAAGCTTTCTTT. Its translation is CASSSGTEAFF.

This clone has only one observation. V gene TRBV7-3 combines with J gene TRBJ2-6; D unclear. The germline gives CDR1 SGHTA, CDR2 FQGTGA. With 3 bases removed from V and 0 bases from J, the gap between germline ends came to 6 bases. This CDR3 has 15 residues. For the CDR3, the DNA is TGTGCCAGCAGCTTTTCGAGCTCTGGGGCCAACGTCCTGACTTTC. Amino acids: CASSFSSSGANVLTF.

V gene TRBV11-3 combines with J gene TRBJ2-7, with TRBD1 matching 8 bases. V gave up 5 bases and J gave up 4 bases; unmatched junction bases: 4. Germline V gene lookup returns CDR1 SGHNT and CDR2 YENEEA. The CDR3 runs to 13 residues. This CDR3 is CASSRDRSYEQYF. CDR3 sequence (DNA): TGTGCCAGCAGCCGGGACAGGTCTTACGAGCAGTACTTC.

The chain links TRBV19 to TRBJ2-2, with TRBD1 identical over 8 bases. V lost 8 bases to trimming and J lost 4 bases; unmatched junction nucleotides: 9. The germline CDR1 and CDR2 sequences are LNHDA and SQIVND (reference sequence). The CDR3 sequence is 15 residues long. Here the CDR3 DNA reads TGTGCCAGTTACGGGACAGGCCGTGGCACCGGGGAGCTGTTTTTT. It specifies CASYGTGRGTGELFF.

As DNA, the CDR3 is TGTGCCAGCAGGGCTCACTCAGGGTACTACGAGCAGTACTTC. Its protein product is CASRAHSGYYEQYF. J is TRBJ2-7 and V is TRBV2, with D perhaps TRBD1 (5 bases). With 6 bases removed from V and 3 bases from J, the gap between germline ends came to 15 bases. The CDR3 is made up of 14 amino acids. The germline V gene encodes CDR1 SNHLY and CDR2 FYNNEI.

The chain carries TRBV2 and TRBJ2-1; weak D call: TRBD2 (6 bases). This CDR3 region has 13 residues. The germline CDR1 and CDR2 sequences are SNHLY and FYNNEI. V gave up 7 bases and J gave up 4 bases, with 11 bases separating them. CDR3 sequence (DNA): TGTGCCAGCACCAAGGGACTGTACAATGAGCAGTTCTTC. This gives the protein CASTKGLYNEQFF.

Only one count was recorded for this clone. The CDR3 sequence: CSVEGRAGNTIYF. Written as DNA, the CDR3 is TGCAGCGTTGAAGGGAGGGCTGGAAACACCATATATTTT. The chain joins TRBV29-1 to TRBJ1-3; D uncertain. This CDR3 has 13 residues. CDR1 is SQVTM and CDR2 is ANQGSEA in the germline V gene. V lost 1 base to trimming and J lost 2 bases, with 6 bases between them.

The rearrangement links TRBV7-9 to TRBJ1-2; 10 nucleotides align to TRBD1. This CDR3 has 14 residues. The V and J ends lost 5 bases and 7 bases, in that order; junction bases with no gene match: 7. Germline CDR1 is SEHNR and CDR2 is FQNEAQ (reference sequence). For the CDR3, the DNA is TGTGCCAGCAGCGACAGGGGGCGGGTGTTTGGCTACACCTTC. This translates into CASSDRGRVFGYTF.

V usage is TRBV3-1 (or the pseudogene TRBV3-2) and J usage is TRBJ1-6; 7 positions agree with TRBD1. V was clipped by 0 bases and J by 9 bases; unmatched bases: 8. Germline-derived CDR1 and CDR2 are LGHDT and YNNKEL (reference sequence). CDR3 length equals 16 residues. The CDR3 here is CASSQDDGQGGSPLHF. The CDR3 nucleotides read TGTGCCAGCAGCCAAGATGACGGGCAGGGGGGTTCACCCCTCCACTTT.

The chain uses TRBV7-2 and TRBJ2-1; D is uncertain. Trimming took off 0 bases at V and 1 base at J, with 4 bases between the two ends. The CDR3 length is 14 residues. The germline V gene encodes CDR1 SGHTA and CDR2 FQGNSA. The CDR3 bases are TGTGCCAGCAGCTTAGCTATATCCTACAATGAGCAGTTCTTC. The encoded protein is CASSLAISYNEQFF.

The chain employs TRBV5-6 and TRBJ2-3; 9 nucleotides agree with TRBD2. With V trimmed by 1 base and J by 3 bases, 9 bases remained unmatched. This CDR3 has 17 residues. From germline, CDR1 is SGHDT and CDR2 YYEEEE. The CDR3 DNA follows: TGTGCCAGCAGCTTGATTAACGCAGCGGGGGGTACAGATACGCAGTATTTT. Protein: CASSLINAAGGTDTQYF.

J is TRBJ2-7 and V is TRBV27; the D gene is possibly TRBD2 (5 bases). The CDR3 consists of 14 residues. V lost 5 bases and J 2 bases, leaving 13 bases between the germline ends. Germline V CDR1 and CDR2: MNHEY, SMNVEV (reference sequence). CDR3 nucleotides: TGTGCCAGCAGTCTTCATTCGGGAACCTACGAGCAGTACTTC. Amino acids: CASSLHSGTYEQYF.

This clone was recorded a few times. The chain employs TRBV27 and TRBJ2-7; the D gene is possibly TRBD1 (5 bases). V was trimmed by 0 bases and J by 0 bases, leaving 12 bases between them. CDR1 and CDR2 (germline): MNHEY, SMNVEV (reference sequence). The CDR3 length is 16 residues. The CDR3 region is CASSLSWQGASYEQYF. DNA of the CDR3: TGTGCCAGCAGTTTATCGTGGCAGGGTGCCTCCTACGAGCAGTACTTC.

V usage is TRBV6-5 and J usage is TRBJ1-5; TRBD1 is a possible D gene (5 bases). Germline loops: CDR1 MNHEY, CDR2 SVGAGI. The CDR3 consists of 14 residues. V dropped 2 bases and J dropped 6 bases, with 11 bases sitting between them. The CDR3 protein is CASSYAGGSQPQHF. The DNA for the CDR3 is TGTGCCAGCAGTTACGCGGGGGGGAGTCAGCCCCAGCATTTT.

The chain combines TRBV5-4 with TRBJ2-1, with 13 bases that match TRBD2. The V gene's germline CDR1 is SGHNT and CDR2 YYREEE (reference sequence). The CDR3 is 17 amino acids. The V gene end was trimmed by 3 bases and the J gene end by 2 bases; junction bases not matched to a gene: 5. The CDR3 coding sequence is TGTGCCAGCAGCTCTACTAGCGGGAGGGCCCCCTACAATGAGCAGTTCTTC. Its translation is CASSSTSGRAPYNEQFF.